This T cell receptor (beta chain) was observed in a study of cytomegalovirus exposure and HLA in healthy donors. Between the trimmed V and J ends, which lost 0 bases and 5 bases, there was a span of 20 bases. CDR3 length: 17 residues. Germline CDR1 reads SGHRS; CDR2 reads YFSETQ. The PCR contained 60 Vbeta and 13 Jbeta primers. Assay used: immunoSEQ multiplex PCR; TCRdb lists only in-frame clones, some missing. The table includes a few hundred thousand clones, about three quarters detected once. This clonotype was obtained from a man in his forties or fifties in good health and CMV-seronegative. The specimen was PBMCs. The chain is built from TRBV5-1 and TRBJ1-1; TRBD1 might be the D (6 bases). Here the CDR3 DNA reads TGCGCCAGCAGCTTGGATGGGTCGCGGGGAGGGGGTACTGAAGCTTTCTTT. Amino acid sequence: CASSLDGSRGGGTEAFF.